This T cell receptor beta chain emerged from a study of T cells of healthy individuals. The table lists this clonotype with a few counts. TCRdb reprocessed the 5' RACE reads via MiXCR and lists one record per CDR3 protein. In the table there are 45,000 to 60,000 distinct CDR3 sequences, roughly 15% of which are singletons. The sequence came from a human donor in good health.

This chain's CDR3 is CSVDGTNTEAFF. DNA of the CDR3: TGCAGCGTGGACGGAACGAACACTGAAGCTTTCTTT. V usage is TRBV29-1 and J usage is TRBJ1-1; D is unresolved. The CDR3 spans 12 residues. The germline V and J ends were trimmed by 6 bases and 1 base, with 9 bases remaining between them. CDR1 is SQVTM and CDR2 is ANQGSEA in the germline V gene.